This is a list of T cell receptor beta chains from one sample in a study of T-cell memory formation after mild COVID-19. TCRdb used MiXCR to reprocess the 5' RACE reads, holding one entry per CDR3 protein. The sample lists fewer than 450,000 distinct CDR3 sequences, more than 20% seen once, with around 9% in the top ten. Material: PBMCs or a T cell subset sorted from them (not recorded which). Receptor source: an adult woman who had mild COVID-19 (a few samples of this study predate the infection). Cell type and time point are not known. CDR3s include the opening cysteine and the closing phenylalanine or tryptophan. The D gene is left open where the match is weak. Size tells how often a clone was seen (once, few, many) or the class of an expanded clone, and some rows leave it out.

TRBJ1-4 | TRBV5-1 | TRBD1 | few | TGCGCCAGCAGCCCTGGACAGGGAGGGAATGAAAAACTGTTTTTT | CASSPGQGGNEKLFF
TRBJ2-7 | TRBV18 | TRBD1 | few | TGTGCCAGCTCACCACCGGGGACAGGCGAGCAGTACTTC | CASSPPGTGEQYF
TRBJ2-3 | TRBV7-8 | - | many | TGTGCCAGCAGCCCCTGGGGCACAGATACGCAGTATTTT | CASSPWGTDTQYF
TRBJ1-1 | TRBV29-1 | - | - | TGCAGCGTTGAAGAAGGTGGGAACACTGAAGCTTTCTTT | CSVEEGGNTEAFF
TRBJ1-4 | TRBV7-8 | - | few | TGTGCCAGCAGCTTAGCGGACGTTAATGAAAAACTGTTTTTT | CASSLADVNEKLFF
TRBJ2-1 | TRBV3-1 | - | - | TGTGCCAGCAGCACCCACCAAGGGGGGGAGCAGTTCTTC | CASSTHQGGEQFF
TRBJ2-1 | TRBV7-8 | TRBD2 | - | TGTGCCAGCAGCTTAGGACTAGCCCATGAGCAGTTCTTC | CASSLGLAHEQFF
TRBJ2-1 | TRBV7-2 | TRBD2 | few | TGTGCCAGCAGCTTGCGTCTAGCGGGAGCGCCGAGGGTCAATGAGCAGTTCTTC | CASSLRLAGAPRVNEQFF
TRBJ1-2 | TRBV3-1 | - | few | TGTGCCAGCAGCCGGACGGAGGCCTATGGCTACACCTTC | CASSRTEAYGYTF
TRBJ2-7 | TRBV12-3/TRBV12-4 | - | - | TGTGCCAGCAGTGGCGGGTCTTACAGCTCCTACGAGCAGTACTTC | CASSGGSYSSYEQYF
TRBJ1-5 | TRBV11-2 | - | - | TGTGCCAGCAGCTTAGCTCCCCATGGCAGGGACAATCAGCCCCAGCATTTT | CASSLAPHGRDNQPQHF
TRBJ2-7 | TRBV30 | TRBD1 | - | TGTGCCTGGGGACCGGGACAGGGCTACGAGCAGTACTTC | CAWGPGQGYEQYF
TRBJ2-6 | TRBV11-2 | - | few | TGTGCCAGCAGCTTAGTTCTGTCTGGGTTCTGGGGGGCTGCTGGGGCCAACGTCCTGACTTTC | CASSLVLSGFWGAAGANVLTF
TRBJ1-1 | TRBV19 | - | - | TGTGCCAGTACCGCAGCCCGGGTGGCTGAAGCTTTCTTT | CASTAARVAEAFF
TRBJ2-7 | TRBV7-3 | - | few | TGTGCCAGCAGCTTAAGGAGGGGGACACCCTACGAGCAGTACTTC | CASSLRRGTPYEQYF
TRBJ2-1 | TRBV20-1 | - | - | TGCAGTGCTAGAGGGCGAGGGGAAAGCTCCTACAATGAGCAGTTCTTC | CSARGRGESSYNEQFF
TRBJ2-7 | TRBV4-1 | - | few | TGCGCCAGCAGCCAAGCCTCACAGGGTTGGGAGCAGTACTTC | CASSQASQGWEQYF
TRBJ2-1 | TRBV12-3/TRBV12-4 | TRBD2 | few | TGTGCCAGCAGCCAAACTAGCGGGAGTTGGAATGAGCAGTTCTTC | CASSQTSGSWNEQFF
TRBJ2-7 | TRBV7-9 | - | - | TGTGCCAGCAGCTCATCAGGGCAACGGCCCTACGAGCAGTACTTC | CASSSSGQRPYEQYF
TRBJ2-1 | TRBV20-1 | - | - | TGCAGTGGAATGGGGACTGGCTCCTACAATGAGCAGTTCTTC | CSGMGTGSYNEQFF